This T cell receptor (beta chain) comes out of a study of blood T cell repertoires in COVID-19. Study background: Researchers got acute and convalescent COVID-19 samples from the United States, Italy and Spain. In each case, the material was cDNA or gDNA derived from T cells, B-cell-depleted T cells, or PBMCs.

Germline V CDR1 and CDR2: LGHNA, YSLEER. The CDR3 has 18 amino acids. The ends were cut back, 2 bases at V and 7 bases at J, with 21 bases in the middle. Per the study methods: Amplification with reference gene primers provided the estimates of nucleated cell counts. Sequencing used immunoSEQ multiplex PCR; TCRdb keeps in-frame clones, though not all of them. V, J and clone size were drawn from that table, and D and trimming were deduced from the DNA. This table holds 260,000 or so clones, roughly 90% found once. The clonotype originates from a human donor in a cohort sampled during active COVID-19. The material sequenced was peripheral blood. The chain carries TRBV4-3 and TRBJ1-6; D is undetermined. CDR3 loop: CASSQPAATGPANSPLHF. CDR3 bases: TGCGCCAGCAGCCAACCAGCGGCGACCGGGCCTGCAAATTCACCCCTCCACTTT.